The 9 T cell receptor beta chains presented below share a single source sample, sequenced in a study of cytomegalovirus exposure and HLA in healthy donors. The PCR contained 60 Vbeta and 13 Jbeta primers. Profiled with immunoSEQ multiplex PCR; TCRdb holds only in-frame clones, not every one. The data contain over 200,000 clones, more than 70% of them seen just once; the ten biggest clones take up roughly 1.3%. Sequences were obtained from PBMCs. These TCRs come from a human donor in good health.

The CDR3 loop reads CASSNGLLGGAQRGSTEAFF. The CDR3 bases are TGTGCCAGTAGTAATGGCCTCCTTGGGGGGGCGCAAAGGGGGAGCACTGAAGCTTTCTTT. The V call is TRBV19, the J call TRBJ1-1, with TRBD1 as a possible D gene (6 bases). Trimming took off 4 bases at V and 4 bases at J, with 31 bases between the two ends. Per germline, CDR1 LNHDA and CDR2 SQIVND (reference sequence). The CDR3 is made up of 20 amino acids.

The CDR3 DNA sequence: TGTGCCAGCAGCTTATTTAGCGGGAAGGGTCATTTCCATGAGCAGTTCTTC. Protein: CASSLFSGKGHFHEQFF. This chain connects TRBV7-9 to TRBJ2-1; the match to TRBD2 covers 8 bases. This CDR3 comprises 17 residues. J was trimmed by 8 bases and V by 2 bases; bases with no gene match: 14. Germline-derived CDR1 and CDR2 are SEHNR and FQNEAQ (reference sequence).

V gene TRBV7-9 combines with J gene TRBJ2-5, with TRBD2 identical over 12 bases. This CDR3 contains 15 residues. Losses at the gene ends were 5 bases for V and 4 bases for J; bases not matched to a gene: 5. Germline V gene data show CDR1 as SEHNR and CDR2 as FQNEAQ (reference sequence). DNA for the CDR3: TGTGCCAGCAGCGTTACGACTAGCGGGAGAGAGACCCAGTACTTC. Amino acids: CASSVTTSGRETQYF.

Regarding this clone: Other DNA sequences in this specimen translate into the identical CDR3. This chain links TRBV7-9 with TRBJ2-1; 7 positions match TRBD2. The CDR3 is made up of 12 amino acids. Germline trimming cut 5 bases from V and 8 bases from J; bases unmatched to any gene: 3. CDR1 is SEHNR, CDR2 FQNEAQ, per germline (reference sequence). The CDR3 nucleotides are TGTGCCAGCAGCCCACGGGGGGATGAGCAGTTCTTC. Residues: CASSPRGDEQFF.

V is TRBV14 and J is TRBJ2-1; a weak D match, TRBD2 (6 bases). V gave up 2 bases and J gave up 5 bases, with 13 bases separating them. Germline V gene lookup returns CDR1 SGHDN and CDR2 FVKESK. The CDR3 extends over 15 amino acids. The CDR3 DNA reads TGTGCCAGCAGCCAACTCCTGACTAGGGACAATGAGCAGTTCTTC. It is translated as CASSQLLTRDNEQFF.

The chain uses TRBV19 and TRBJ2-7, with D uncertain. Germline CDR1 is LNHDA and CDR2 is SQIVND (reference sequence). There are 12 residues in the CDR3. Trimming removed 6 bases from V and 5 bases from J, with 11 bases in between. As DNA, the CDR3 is TGTGCCAGTAGCTCGATTAGCCACGAGCAGTACTTC. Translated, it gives CASSSISHEQYF.

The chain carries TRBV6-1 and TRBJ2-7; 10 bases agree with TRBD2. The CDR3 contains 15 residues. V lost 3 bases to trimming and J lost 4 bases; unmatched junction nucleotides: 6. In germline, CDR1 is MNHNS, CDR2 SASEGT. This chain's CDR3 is CASSDLAGAYYEQYF. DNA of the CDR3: TGTGCCAGCAGTGACCTAGCGGGAGCTTATTACGAGCAGTACTTC.

CDR3 nucleotide sequence: TGCGCCAGCAGCCAAGATCCCCCTGACTACCCCCTATCCAGTGAGCAGTTCTTC. Its translation is CASSQDPPDYPLSSEQFF. This rearrangement joins TRBV4-3 to TRBJ2-1, with D perhaps TRBD2 (5 bases). This CDR3 region has 18 residues. Germline-derived CDR1 and CDR2 are LGHNA and YSLEER. V lost 0 bases, J lost 9 bases, and 24 bases lay in between.

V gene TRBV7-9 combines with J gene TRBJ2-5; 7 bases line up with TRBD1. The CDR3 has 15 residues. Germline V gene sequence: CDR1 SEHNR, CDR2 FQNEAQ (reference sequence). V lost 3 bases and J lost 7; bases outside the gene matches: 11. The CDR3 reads CASSLGDRASGTQYF. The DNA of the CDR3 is TGTGCCAGCAGCTTGGGCGACAGGGCTAGTGGGACCCAGTACTTC.